This is a list of T cell receptor beta chains from one sample in a study of radiotherapy plus CTLA-4 blockade in lung cancer. Profiled with immunoSEQ multiplex PCR; TCRdb holds only in-frame clones, not every one. The repertoire holds 48,000 or so clones, with 70% to 90% as singletons. Sequenced material: peripheral blood, taken from a patient treated with radiotherapy plus ipilimumab. The source of these receptors is a human donor with non-small cell lung cancer whose response to radiotherapy plus ipilimumab could not be evaluated. CDR3s include the opening cysteine and the closing phenylalanine or tryptophan. Fields, in order: J gene, V gene, CDR3 protein.

J gene: TRBJ2-2; V gene: TRBV30; CDR3 protein: CAWSPKAGELFF
J gene: TRBJ2-1; V gene: TRBV7-3; CDR3 protein: CASSSVGGSINEQFF
J gene: TRBJ2-7; V gene: TRBV5-5; CDR3 protein: CASSLESALALDYEQYF
J gene: TRBJ2-7; V gene: TRBV10-3; CDR3 protein: CAISPGQGRPDEQYF
J gene: TRBJ2-5; V gene: TRBV10-3; CDR3 protein: CAISESRGETQYF
J gene: TRBJ1-1; V gene: TRBV11-3; CDR3 protein: CASSLERQLAEAFF
J gene: TRBJ1-2; V gene: TRBV6-1; CDR3 protein: CASTGGGYGYTF
J gene: TRBJ2-1; V gene: TRBV13; CDR3 protein: CASSRRETDEQFF
J gene: TRBJ2-5; V gene: TRBV2; CDR3 protein: CASRGQQVMSETQYF
J gene: TRBJ2-7; V gene: TRBV5-1; CDR3 protein: CASSLRGLSAYEQYF
J gene: TRBJ2-1; V gene: TRBV5-4; CDR3 protein: CASSTRLAGSYNEQFF
J gene: TRBJ2-1; V gene: TRBV4-3; CDR3 protein: CASSQVTAYPEFF
J gene: TRBJ1-1; V gene: TRBV10-1; CDR3 protein: CASSESSKEEQGNTEAFF
J gene: TRBJ1-3; V gene: TRBV29-1; CDR3 protein: CSARGSGNTIYF
J gene: TRBJ2-1; V gene: TRBV6-6; CDR3 protein: CASMPSSHNEQFF
J gene: TRBJ2-2; V gene: TRBV14; CDR3 protein: CASSLRQGTTGELFF
J gene: TRBJ2-3; V gene: TRBV15; CDR3 protein: CATSRERTSGRVGTFTDTQYF
J gene: TRBJ2-1; V gene: TRBV11-3; CDR3 protein: CASSLFGQNNEQFF
J gene: TRBJ2-1; V gene: TRBV4-2; CDR3 protein: CASSQVGSGGHPSYNEQFF
J gene: TRBJ2-1; V gene: TRBV28; CDR3 protein: CASSSSGRSYNEQFF
J gene: TRBJ1-4; V gene: TRBV28; CDR3 protein: CASSFPFSEKLFF
J gene: TRBJ2-7; V gene: TRBV28; CDR3 protein: CASRPTGSFSYEQYF
J gene: TRBJ1-1; V gene: TRBV28; CDR3 protein: CASSADGRRNTEAFF
J gene: TRBJ2-7; V gene: TRBV27; CDR3 protein: CASRPGTVLYEQYF
J gene: TRBJ1-1; V gene: TRBV19; CDR3 protein: CASSIIGAAEAFF
J gene: TRBJ2-5; V gene: TRBV5-1; CDR3 protein: CASSLGGLGETQYF
J gene: TRBJ2-3; V gene: TRBV27; CDR3 protein: CASTSGTGAYTDTQYF
J gene: TRBJ1-4; V gene: TRBV5-4; CDR3 protein: CASSLSAGTNEKLFF
J gene: TRBJ1-6; V gene: TRBV6-5; CDR3 protein: CATGSPLHF
J gene: TRBJ2-7; V gene: TRBV4-3; CDR3 protein: CASSQVPAAYEQYF
J gene: TRBJ2-2; V gene: TRBV28; CDR3 protein: CASSFSKAGVDGELFF
J gene: TRBJ2-7; V gene: TRBV28; CDR3 protein: CASSGGGQKYF
J gene: TRBJ1-4; V gene: TRBV19; CDR3 protein: CASSPQGATNEKLFF
J gene: TRBJ1-1; V gene: TRBV2; CDR3 protein: CASSVQGNTEAFF
J gene: TRBJ2-7; V gene: TRBV7-9; CDR3 protein: CASSPYPGDEQYF
J gene: TRBJ1-4; V gene: TRBV28; CDR3 protein: CASSLRGGVEKLFF
J gene: TRBJ1-3; V gene: TRBV9; CDR3 protein: CASSLGGYGNTIYF
J gene: TRBJ1-1; V gene: TRBV7-9; CDR3 protein: CASSFPFLEAFF
J gene: TRBJ2-7; V gene: TRBV19; CDR3 protein: CASSMGLAAYEQYF
J gene: TRBJ2-1; V gene: TRBV7-2; CDR3 protein: CASSNTRLAGGVGQFF
J gene: TRBJ1-5; V gene: TRBV7-9; CDR3 protein: CATSGQSSQPQHF
J gene: TRBJ2-5; V gene: TRBV28; CDR3 protein: CASTDAGNTETQYF
J gene: TRBJ1-4; V gene: TRBV5-5; CDR3 protein: CASSLIARGEKLFF
J gene: TRBJ1-5; V gene: TRBV9; CDR3 protein: CASSAGGYEQPQHF
J gene: TRBJ2-2; V gene: TRBV18; CDR3 protein: CASSMGTVANTGELFF
J gene: TRBJ2-1; V gene: TRBV2; CDR3 protein: CASSIGVDEQFF
J gene: TRBJ2-1; V gene: TRBV5-8; CDR3 protein: CASSLRGLGEQFF
J gene: TRBJ2-7; V gene: TRBV15; CDR3 protein: CATSNETFPYEQYF
J gene: TRBJ1-6; V gene: TRBV9; CDR3 protein: CASSVASGQNNSPLHF
J gene: TRBJ1-6; V gene: TRBV25-1; CDR3 protein: CASSRTDYSPLHF
J gene: TRBJ2-3; V gene: TRBV6-5; CDR3 protein: CASSYGRDGGRDTQYF
J gene: TRBJ1-1; V gene: TRBV4-2; CDR3 protein: CASSQETGNTEAFF